This section outlines one T cell receptor (beta chain) sequence together with its context. The antigen it recognizes is unknown. The sample holds no much larger clone one base away, and base qualities are not on file. These data come from a study of vaccination effects on CD4 cells after COVID-19 (dated by TCRdb to between 2021 and 2023). About the full investigation: Each participant received two doses of an mRNA SARS-CoV-2 vaccine, either BNT162b2 or mRNA-1273. SARS-CoV-2 spike-specific CD4+ TCR repertoires were compared before and after mRNA vaccination in COVID-19 convalescent patients and in infection-naive vaccine recipients. Altogether, nine to ten COVID-19 convalescent patients and a handful of SARS-CoV-2-naive healthy vaccine recipients made up the full study. The Oncomine TCR Beta short-read assay on an Illumina iSeq 100 was used to sequence cultures from other donors in the study.

Libraries were made using the immunoSEQ multiplex PCR assay. TCR beta CDR3 sequencing was performed on DNA from the cultured, isolated CD4+ T cells. Per the authors' processing: Non-productive TCR sequences were removed and reads were trimmed to the CDR3 region, keeping CDR3s of at least 7 amino acids. The MANAFEST web app was used to identify antigen-specific clonotypes by comparing expansion in peptide wells with expansion in reference cultures. For clones to be considered positive, expansion at FDR<0.05 versus reference and all other wells, an odds ratio above 5, and a frequency above 0.1% in two replicate wells were required. Clonotypes significantly expanded in SARS-CoV-2 spike wells and in at least one common cold coronavirus spike condition were defined as cross-reactive. CDR3 similarity was assessed by Levenshtein distance using the stringdist R package, and unrooted trees were constructed with ape in R 3.6.1. In its TCRdb copy, this immuneACCESS table keeps in-frame sequences only and misses some clones. Where compared with another copy, unresolved V genes explain less than half of these, and the others have no known cause. V and J calls and clone size are as listed in that table; D and trimming were resolved from the DNA. In all, the sample holds about 63,000 clones, and about 71% of those were seen once. The ten largest clones take up about 3.5% of the sample.

The CDR3 spans 14 residues, from the cysteine through the phenylalanine. The read is trimmed to its CDR3 DNA, 42 bases read in frame from base 1. The germline V gene provides CDR1 SGHTA and CDR2 FQGTGA. Trimming takes 2 bases off V and 6 bases off J; junction bases not matched to a gene: 6. In the ViraFEST assay, PBMC were stimulated with viral peptide pools, and TCR sequencing was then used to find antigen-specific CD4+ T cell clonotypes based on their expansion. After less than 13 days of culture, CD4+ T cells were isolated with the EasySep CD4+ T cell isolation kit. The absence of prior SARS-CoV-2 infection in healthy vaccine recipients was confirmed by negative nucleocapsid antibodies before and after vaccination. Each well held over 1.5 million PBMC cultured in IMDM containing approximately 5.2% human AB serum, 8 to 10 IU/ml IL-2 and gentamicin, along with about 10 ug/ml peptides. Half of the culture medium was replaced with fresh IL-2-containing medium on days 3 and 7. Each peptide stimulation condition was cultured in triplicate wells unless otherwise noted. Using Ficoll-Paque Plus gradient centrifugation, PBMC were separated from whole blood and then either used fresh or cryopreserved at -140C. The spike proteins of SARS-CoV-2 and of the common cold coronaviruses HCoV-NL63, HCoV-OC43 and HCoV-229E were spanned by overlapping peptide pools. The QIAamp micro DNA kit was used to extract genomic DNA from the cultured CD4+ T cells.

The paper's findings and limits, for the study overall: Among healthy vaccine recipients, nearly all vaccine-induced clones were SARS-CoV-2 mono-reactive, and just 1 of 255 was cross-reactive with common cold coronaviruses. Clones induced by infection and clones induced by vaccination both contracted markedly at late timepoints after vaccination, which fits with T cell responses waning over time. Only a small number of convalescent patients were included, and no early post-infection timepoints were available, which limited the study.

The specimen was CD4+ T cells from PBMCs cultured with HCoV-OC43 spike peptides, collected before COVID-19 vaccination. Per the publication, the cell subset or site label means: HCoV-OC43 spike overlapping peptide pool stimulation. The receptor comes from a human donor who received a COVID-19 vaccine. Recombination connected TRBV7-3 to TRBJ1-1, with TRBD1 matching 7 junction bases. Here is the DNA: TGTGCCAGCAGCTTAGAGGGGGCTATGCCTGAAGCTTTCTTT. It encodes CASSLEGAMPEAFF.